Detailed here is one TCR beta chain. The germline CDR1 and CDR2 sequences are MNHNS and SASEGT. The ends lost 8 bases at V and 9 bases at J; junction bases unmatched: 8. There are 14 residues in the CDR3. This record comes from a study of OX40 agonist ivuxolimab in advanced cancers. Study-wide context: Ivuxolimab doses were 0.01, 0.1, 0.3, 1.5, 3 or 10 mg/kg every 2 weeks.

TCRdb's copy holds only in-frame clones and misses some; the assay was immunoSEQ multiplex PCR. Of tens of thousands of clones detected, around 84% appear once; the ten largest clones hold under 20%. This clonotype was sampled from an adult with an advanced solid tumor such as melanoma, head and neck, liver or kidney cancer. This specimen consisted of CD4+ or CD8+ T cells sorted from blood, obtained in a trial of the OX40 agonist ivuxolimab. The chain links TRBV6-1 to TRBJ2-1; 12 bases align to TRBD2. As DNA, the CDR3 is TGTGCCAGCGGGGGACTAGCGGGCAGAACTGAGCAGTTCTTC. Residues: CASGGLAGRTEQFF.